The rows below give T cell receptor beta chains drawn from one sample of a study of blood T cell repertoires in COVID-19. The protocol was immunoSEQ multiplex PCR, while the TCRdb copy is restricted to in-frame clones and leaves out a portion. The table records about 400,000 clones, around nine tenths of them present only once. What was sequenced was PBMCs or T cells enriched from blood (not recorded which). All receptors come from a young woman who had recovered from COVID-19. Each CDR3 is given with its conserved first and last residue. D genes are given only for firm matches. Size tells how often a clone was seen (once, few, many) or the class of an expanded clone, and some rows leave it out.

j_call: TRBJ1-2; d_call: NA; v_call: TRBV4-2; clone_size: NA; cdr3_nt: TGTGCCAGCAGCCAAGTAAGCGATAGTAACTATGGCTACACCTTC; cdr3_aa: CASSQVSDSNYGYTF
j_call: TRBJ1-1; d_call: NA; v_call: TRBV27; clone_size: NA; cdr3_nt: TGTGCCTGCGCTTCAGGTTCGAACACTGAAGCTTTCTTT; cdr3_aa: CACASGSNTEAFF
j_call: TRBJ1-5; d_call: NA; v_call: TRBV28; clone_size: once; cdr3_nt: TGTGCCAGCAGCCACGAGAGGTGGAGAAATCAGCCCCAGCATTTT; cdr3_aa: CASSHERWRNQPQHF
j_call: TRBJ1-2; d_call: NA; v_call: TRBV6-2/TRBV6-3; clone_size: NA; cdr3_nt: TGTGCCAGCAGTCCGGGACATTTTGGCTACACCTTC; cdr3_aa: CASSPGHFGYTF
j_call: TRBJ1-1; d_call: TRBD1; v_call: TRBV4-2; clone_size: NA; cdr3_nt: TGTGCCAGCAGCCAGGGACAGGGGGTATTGAACACTGAAGCTTTCTTT; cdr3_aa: CASSQGQGVLNTEAFF
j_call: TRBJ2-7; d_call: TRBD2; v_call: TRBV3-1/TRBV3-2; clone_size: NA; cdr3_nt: TGTGCCAGCAGGGGGACTAGCGGGAGTTCGTACGAGCAGTACTTC; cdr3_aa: CASRGTSGSSYEQYF
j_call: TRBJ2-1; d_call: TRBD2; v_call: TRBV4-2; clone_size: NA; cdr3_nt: TGTGCCAGCAGCCAAAGCGGGGGTTCCTACAATGAGCAGTTCTTC; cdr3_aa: CASSQSGGSYNEQFF
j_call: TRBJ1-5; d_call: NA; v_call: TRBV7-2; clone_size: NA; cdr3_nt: TGTGCCAGCAGCGGGGCACTTAGCAATCAGCCCCAGCATTTT; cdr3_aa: CASSGALSNQPQHF
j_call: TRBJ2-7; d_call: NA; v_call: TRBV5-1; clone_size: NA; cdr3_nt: TGCGCCAGCAGCTTGGTCCCAGAGATTACCGGGACACGGTCCTACGAGCAGTACTTC; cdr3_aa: CASSLVPEITGTRSYEQYF
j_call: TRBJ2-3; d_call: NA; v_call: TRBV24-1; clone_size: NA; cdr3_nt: TGTGCCACCAGCATGAACTCGGCAGATACGCAGTATTTT; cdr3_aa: CATSMNSADTQYF
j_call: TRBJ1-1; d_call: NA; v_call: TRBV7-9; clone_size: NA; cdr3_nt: TGTGCCAGCAGCTTAGCGCGGGGTAACACTGAAGCTTTCTTT; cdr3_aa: CASSLARGNTEAFF
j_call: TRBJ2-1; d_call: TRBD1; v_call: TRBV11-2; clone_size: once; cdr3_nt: TGTGCCAGCAGCTTCAGACAGGGGCTTTACAATGAGCAGTTCTTC; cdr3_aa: CASSFRQGLYNEQFF
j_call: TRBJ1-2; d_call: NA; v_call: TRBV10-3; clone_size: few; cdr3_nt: TGTGCCATCAGGTCGGGTAACTATGGCTACACCTTC; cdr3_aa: CAIRSGNYGYTF
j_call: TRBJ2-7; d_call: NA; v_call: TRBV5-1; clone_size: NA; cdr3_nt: TGCGCCAGCAGCTTGGGACAGGACCCGAACGAGCAGTACTTC; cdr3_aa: CASSLGQDPNEQYF
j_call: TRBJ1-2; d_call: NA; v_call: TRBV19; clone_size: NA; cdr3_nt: TGTGCCAGTAGTCCCCCGGGGGGAAACTATGGCTACACCTTC; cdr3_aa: CASSPPGGNYGYTF
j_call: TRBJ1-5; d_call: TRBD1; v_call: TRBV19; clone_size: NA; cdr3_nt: TGTGCCAGTACCTGGACAGGGGCGGGACCCCAGCATTTT; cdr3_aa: CASTWTGAGPQHF
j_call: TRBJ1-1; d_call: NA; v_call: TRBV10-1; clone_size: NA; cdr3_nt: TGCGCCAGCAGTGAGGGGGCAAACACTGAAGCTTTCTTT; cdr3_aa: CASSEGANTEAFF
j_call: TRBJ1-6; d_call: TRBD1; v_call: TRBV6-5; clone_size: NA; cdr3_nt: TGTGCCAGCAAAAGACCGGGACAGGGGAATTCACCCCTCCACTTT; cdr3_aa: CASKRPGQGNSPLHF
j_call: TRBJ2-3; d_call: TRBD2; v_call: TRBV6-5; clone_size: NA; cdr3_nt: TGTGCCAGCAGTCCTCGGGGGGGTGGCACAGATACGCAGTATTTT; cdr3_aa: CASSPRGGGTDTQYF
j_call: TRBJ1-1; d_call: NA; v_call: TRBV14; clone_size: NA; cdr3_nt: TGTGCCAGCAGCCAATTGGCCAGGTTTAGAACTGAAGCTTTCTTT; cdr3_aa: CASSQLARFRTEAFF
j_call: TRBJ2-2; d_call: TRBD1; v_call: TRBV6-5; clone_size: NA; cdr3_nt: TGTGCCAGCTCGGCCGGGCAGGGGGCCCCCGGGGAGCTGTTTTTT; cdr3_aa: CASSAGQGAPGELFF
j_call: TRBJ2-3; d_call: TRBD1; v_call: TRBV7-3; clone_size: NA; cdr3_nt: TGTGCCAGCAGCCGGGACAGGGGTTTTACAGATACGCAGTATTTT; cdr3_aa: CASSRDRGFTDTQYF